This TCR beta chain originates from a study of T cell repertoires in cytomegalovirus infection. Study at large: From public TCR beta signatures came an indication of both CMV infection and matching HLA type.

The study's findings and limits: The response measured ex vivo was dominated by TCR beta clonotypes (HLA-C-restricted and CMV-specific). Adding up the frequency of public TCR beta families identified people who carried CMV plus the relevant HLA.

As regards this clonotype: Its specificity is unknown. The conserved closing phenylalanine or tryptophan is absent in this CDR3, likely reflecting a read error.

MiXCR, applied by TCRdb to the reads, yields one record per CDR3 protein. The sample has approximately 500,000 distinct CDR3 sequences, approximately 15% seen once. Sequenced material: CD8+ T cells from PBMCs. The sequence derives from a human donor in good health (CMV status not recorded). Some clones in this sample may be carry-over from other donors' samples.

CDR3: CASSFINNEQFS. The CDR3 nucleotides read TGTGCCAGCAGTTTTATCAACAATGAGCAGTTCTCC. This chain connects TRBV12-3 or TRBV12-4 to TRBJ2-1, with unresolved D. V gave up 3 bases and J gave up 5 bases, with 5 bases separating them. CDR3 length equals 12 residues.